The T cell receptor (beta chain) under discussion was sequenced for a study of shared clonotypes between healthy human individuals. Turning to the study itself: Every donor yielded three CD4 naive, three CD4 memory, two CD8 naive and one CD8 memory plate.

Data came from immunoSEQ multiplex PCR; TCRdb stores just in-frame clones and leaves some out. The repertoire holds 740,000 or so clones, with 55% to 85% as singletons. Germline V gene data show CDR1 as SGHNT and CDR2 as YYREEE (reference sequence). The CDR3 contains 16 residues. V lost 4 bases, J lost 1 base, and 7 bases stayed unmatched. Every donor, a Caucasian adult, lived in Nashville, Tennessee. Subsets obtained from CD4+ cells comprised CD45RA+ naive and CD45RA-negative memory cells. Source material: memory CD4+ T cells sorted from blood. Subset of the sample: CD45RA-negative fraction. The sequence was obtained from a woman aged 30 to 39 in good health. The chain carries TRBV5-4 and TRBJ2-4, with 8 positions matching TRBD1. As DNA, the CDR3 is TGTGCCAGCAGCCTGGCCGGGACAGGCGCCAAAAACATTCAGTACTTC. Protein: CASSLAGTGAKNIQYF.